This T cell receptor beta chain is from a study of identical twins. General observations from the study: Conclusions were based on cross-sectional statistical analysis, without following the same donors. Excess twin sharing in beta out-of-frame sequences was weaker.

This clonotype showed up just a few times. Its target is not known. TCRdb recomputed calls from the 5' RACE reads with MiXCR, one row per CDR3 protein. In the table there are roughly 480,000 distinct CDR3 sequences, 20% to 25% of which are singletons. Only healthy Caucasians were included as donors. CDR1 and CDR2 (germline): DFQATT, SNEGSKA (reference sequence). V lost 1 base to trimming and J lost 2 bases, with 5 bases between them. This CDR3 spans 13 amino acids. The same specimen was also included in a second study, on T cells expressing NK-cell markers. That source reports: Leadership of the CD3+CD56-NKG2C+ fraction also belonged to these clonotypes in a few donors.

The V call is TRBV20-1, the J call TRBJ1-4, with TRBD1 as a possible D gene (5 bases). Sequenced sample: CD4+ T cells sorted from blood. The TCR originated in a woman aged 18-35 years in good health. Here the CDR3 DNA reads TGCAGTGCTAGAGGGGGCACTAATGAAAAACTGTTTTTT. Its protein product is CSARGGTNEKLFF.